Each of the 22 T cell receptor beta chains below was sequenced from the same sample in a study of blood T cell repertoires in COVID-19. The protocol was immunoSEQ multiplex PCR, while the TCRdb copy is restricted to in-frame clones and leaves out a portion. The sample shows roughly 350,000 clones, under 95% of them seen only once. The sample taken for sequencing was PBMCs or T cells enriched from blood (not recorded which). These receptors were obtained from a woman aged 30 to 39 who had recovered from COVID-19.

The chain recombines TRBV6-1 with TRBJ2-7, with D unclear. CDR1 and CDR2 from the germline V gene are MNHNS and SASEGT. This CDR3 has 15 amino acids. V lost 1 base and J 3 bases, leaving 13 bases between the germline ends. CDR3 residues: CASSEGSGPGYEQYF. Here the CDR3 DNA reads TGTGCCAGCAGTGAAGGCAGTGGTCCGGGCTACGAGCAGTACTTC.

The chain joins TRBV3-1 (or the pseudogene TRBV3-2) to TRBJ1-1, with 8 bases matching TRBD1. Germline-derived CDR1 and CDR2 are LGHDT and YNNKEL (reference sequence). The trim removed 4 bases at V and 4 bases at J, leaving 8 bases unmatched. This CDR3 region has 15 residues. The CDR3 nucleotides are TGTGCCAGCAGCCTCGGGACAGGAGGGACCACTGAAGCTTTCTTT. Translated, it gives CASSLGTGGTTEAFF.

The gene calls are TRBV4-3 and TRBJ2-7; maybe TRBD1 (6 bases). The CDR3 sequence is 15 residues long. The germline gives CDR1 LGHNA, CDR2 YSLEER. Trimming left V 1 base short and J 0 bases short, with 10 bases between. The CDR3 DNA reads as TGCGCCAGCAGCCAAGGGGTGGACAGCTCCTACGAGCAGTACTTC. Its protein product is CASSQGVDSSYEQYF.

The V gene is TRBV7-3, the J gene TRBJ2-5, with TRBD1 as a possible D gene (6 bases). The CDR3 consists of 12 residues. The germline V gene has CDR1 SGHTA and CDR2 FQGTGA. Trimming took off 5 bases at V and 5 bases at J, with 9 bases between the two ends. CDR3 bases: TGTGCCAGCAGCGTCGACAGGGAGACCCAGTACTTC. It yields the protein CASSVDRETQYF.

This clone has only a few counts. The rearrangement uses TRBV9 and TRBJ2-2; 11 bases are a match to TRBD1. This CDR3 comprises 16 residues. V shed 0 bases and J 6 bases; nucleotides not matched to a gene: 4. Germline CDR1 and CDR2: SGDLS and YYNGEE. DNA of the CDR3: TGTGCCAGCAGCGTAGGAAGGACAGGGGGCTCCGGGGAGCTGTTTTTT. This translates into CASSVGRTGGSGELFF.

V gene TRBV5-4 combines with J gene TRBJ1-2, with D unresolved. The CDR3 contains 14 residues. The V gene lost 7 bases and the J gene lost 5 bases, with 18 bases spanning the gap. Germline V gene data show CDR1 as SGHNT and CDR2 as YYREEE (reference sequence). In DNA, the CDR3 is TGTGCCAGCCGCCAGGATCCCAGCTTTTATGGCTACACCTTC. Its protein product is CASRQDPSFYGYTF.

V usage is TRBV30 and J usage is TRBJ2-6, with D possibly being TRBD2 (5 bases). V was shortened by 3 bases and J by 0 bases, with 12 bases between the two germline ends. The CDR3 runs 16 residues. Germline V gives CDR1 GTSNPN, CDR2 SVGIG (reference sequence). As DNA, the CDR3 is TGTGCCTGGAGAAGCCGACGGGACTCTGGGGCCAACGTCCTGACTTTC. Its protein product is CAWRSRRDSGANVLTF.

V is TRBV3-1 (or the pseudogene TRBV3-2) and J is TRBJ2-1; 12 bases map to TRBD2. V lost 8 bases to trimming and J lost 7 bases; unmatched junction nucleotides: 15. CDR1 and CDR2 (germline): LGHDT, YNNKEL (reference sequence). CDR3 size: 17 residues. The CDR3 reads CASGRASGGDTTNEQFF. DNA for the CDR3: TGTGCCAGCGGGCGGGCTAGCGGGGGGGACACTACAAATGAGCAGTTCTTC.

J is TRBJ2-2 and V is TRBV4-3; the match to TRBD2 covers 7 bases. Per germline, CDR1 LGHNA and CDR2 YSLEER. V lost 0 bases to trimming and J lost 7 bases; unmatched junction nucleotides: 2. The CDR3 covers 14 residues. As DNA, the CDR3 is TGCGCCAGCAGCCAAGATCCGGGAGGCGGGGAGCTGTTTTTT. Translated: CASSQDPGGGELFF.

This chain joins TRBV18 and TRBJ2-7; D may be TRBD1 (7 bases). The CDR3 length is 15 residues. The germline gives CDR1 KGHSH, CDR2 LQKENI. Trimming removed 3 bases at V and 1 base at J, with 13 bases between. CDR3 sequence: CASSPAGGQSYEQYF. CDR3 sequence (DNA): TGTGCCAGCTCACCGGCAGGGGGGCAATCCTACGAGCAGTACTTC.

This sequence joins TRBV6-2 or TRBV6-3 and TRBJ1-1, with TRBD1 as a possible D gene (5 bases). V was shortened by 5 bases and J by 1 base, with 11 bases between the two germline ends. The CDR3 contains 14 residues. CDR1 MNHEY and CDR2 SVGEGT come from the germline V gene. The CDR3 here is CASSSGQANTEAFF. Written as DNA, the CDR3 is TGTGCCAGCAGTAGTGGACAAGCGAACACTGAAGCTTTCTTT.

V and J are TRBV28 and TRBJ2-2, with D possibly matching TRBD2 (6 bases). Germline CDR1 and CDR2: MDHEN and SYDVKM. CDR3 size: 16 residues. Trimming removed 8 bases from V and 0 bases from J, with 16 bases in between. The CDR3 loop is CASPPRGGTNTGELFF. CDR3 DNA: TGTGCCAGCCCTCCGAGGGGAGGAACGAACACCGGGGAGCTGTTTTTT.

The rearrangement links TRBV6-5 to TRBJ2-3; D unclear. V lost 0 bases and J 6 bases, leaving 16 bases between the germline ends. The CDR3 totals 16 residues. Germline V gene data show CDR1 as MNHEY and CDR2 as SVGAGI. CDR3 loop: CASSYSIWALGDTQYF. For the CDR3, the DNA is TGTGCCAGCAGTTACTCGATTTGGGCCCTGGGCGATACGCAGTATTTT.

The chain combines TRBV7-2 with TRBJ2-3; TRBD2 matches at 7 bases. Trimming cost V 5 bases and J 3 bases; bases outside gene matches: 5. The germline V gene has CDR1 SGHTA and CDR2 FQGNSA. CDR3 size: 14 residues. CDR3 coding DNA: TGTGCCAGCAGCCAGGGACTATCGACAGATACGCAGTATTTT. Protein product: CASSQGLSTDTQYF.

CDR3 region: CASSITAGALRGNTIYF. The CDR3 bases are TGTGCCAGTAGTATTACGGCAGGGGCGTTACGGGGAAACACCATATATTTT. The chain couples TRBV19 to TRBJ1-3; D may be TRBD1 (6 bases). Germline assignment: CDR1 LNHDA and CDR2 SQIVND (reference sequence). The length of the CDR3 is 17 residues. The V end was cut by 3 bases, the J end by 4 bases, with 19 bases between.

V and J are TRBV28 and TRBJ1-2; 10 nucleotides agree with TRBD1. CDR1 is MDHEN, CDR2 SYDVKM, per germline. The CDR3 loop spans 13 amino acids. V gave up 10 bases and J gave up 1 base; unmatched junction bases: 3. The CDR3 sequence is CATTGGINYGYTF. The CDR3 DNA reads TGTGCCACGACAGGGGGCATTAACTATGGCTACACCTTC.

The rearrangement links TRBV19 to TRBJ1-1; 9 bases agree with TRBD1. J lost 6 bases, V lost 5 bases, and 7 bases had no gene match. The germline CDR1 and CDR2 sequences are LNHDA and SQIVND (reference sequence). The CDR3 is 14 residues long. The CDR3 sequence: CASSAGTGRAEAFF. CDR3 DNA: TGTGCCAGTAGTGCCGGGACAGGGAGGGCTGAAGCTTTCTTT.

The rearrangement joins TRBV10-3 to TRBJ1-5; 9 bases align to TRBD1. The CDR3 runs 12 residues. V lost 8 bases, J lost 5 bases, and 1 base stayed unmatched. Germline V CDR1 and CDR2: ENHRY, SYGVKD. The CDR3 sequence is CAIRTGDQPQHF. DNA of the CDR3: TGTGCCATCCGGACAGGGGATCAGCCCCAGCATTTT.

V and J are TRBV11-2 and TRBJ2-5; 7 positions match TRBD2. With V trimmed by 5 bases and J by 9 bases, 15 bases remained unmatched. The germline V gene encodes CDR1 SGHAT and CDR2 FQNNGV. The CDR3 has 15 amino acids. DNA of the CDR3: TGTGCCAGCAGCCCCCCGGGGAGGGTCGGGTGGCCCCAGTACTTC. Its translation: CASSPPGRVGWPQYF.

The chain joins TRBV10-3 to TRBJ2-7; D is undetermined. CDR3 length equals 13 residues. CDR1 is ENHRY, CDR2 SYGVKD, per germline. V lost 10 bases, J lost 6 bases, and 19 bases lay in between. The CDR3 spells CATTESSFSEQYF. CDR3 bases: TGTGCCACCACGGAGTCTTCGTTCAGCGAGCAGTACTTC.

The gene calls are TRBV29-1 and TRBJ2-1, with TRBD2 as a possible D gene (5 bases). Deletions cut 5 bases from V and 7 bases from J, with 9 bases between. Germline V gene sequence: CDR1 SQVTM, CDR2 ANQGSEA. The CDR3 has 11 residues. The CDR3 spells CSVQGSNEQFF. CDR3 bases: TGCAGCGTTCAAGGGAGTAATGAGCAGTTCTTC.

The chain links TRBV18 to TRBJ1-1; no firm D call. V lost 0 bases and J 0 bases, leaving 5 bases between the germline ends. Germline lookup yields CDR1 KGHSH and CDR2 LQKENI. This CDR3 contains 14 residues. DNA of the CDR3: TGTGCCAGCTCACCACCGAGGTTGAACACTGAAGCTTTCTTT. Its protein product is CASSPPRLNTEAFF.